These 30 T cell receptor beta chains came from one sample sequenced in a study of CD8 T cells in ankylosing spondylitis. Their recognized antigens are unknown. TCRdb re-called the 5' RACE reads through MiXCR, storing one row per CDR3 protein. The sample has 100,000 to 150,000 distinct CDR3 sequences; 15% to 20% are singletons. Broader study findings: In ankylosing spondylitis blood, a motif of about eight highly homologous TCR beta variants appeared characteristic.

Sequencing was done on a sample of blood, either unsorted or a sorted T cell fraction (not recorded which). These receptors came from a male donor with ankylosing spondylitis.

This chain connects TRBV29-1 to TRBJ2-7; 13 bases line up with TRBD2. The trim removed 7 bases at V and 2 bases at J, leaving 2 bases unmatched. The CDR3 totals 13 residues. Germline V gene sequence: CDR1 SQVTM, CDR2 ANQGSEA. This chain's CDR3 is CSAGTSGTYEQYF. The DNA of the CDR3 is TGCAGCGCCGGGACTAGCGGGACCTACGAGCAGTACTTC.

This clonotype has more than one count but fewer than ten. The CDR3 spells CASSRPGLAGGEQYF. CDR3 sequence (DNA): TGTGCCAGCAGCCGCCCGGGGCTAGCGGGAGGTGAGCAGTACTTC. The rearrangement uses TRBV4-2 and TRBJ2-7; 11 nucleotides agree with TRBD2. The germline CDR1 and CDR2 sequences are LGHNA and YNFKEQ. J gave up 7 bases and V 4 bases, and 9 bases lay outside the gene matches. CDR3 size: 15 residues.

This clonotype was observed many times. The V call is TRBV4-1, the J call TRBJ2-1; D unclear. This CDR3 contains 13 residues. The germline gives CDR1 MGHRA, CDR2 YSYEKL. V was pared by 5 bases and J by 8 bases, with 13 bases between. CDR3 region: CASSERSVDEQFF. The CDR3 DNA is TGCGCCAGCAGCGAGCGCAGTGTTGATGAGCAGTTCTTC.

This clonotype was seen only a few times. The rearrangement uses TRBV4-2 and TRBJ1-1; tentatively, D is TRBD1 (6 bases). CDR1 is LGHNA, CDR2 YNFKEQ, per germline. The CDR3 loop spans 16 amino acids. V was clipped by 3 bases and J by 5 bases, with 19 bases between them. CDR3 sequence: CASSQNMPRGMTEAFF. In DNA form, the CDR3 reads TGTGCCAGCAGCCAGAACATGCCCAGGGGAATGACTGAAGCTTTCTTT.

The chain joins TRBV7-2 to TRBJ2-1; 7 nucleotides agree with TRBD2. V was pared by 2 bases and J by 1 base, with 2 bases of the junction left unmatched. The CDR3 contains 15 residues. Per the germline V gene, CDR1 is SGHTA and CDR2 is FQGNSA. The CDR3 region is CASSLLAVSYNEQFF. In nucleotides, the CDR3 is TGTGCCAGCAGCTTACTAGCGGTGTCCTACAATGAGCAGTTCTTC.

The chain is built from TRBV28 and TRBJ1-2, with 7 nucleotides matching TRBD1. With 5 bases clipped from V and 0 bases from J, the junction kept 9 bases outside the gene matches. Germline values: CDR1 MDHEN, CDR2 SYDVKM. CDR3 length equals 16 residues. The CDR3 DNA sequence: TGTGCCAGCAGTGTTGAAGGGGGCTACGCTAACTATGGCTACACCTTC. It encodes CASSVEGGYANYGYTF.

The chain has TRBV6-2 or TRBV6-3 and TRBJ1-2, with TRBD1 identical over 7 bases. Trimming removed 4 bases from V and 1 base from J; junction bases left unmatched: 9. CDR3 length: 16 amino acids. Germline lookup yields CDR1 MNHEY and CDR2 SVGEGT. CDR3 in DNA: TGTGCCAGCAGTTCTTGGGACAGTCTGTATAACTATGGCTACACCTTC. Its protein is CASSSWDSLYNYGYTF.

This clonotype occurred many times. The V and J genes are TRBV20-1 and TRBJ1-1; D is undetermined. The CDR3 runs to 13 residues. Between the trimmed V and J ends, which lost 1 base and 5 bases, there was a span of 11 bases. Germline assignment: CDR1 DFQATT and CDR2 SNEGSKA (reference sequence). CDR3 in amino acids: CSARGELETEAFF. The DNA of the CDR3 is TGCAGTGCTAGAGGTGAGCTGGAGACTGAAGCTTTCTTT.

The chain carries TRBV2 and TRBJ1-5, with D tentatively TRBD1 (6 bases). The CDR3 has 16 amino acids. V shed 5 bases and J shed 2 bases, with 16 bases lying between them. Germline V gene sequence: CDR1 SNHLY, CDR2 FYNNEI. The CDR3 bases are TGTGCCAGCAGTCCCGCCGGGGGGCTGGGCAATCAGCCCCAGCATTTT. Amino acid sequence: CASSPAGGLGNQPQHF.

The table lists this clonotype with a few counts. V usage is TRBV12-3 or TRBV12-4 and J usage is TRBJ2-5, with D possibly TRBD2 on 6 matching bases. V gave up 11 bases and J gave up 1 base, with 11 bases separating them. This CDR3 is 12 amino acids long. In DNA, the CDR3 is TGTGCCGCGGGGCCCTCCCAAGAGACCCAGTACTTC. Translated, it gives CAAGPSQETQYF.

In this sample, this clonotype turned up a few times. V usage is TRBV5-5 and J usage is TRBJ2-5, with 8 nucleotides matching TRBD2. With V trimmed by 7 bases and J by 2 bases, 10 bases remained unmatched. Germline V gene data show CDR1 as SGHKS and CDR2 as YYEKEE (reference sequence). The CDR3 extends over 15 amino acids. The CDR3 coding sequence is TGTGCCAGCCTGCCGGGACTAGTCATTCAAGAGACCCAGTACTTC. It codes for CASLPGLVIQETQYF.

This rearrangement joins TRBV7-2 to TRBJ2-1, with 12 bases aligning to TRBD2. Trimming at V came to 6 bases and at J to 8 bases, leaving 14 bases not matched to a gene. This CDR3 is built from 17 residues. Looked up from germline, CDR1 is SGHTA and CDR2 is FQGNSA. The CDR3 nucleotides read TGTGCCAGCAGTAGAGGACTAGCGGGAACCCGCTTGCATGAGCAGTTCTTC. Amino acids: CASSRGLAGTRLHEQFF. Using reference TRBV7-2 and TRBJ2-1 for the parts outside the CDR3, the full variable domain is GAGVSQSPSNKVTEKGKDVELRCDPISGHTALYWYRQSLGQGLEFLIYFQGNSAPDKSGLPSDRFSAERTGGSVSTLTIQRTQQEDSAVYLCASSRGLAGTRLHEQFFGPGTRLTVL.

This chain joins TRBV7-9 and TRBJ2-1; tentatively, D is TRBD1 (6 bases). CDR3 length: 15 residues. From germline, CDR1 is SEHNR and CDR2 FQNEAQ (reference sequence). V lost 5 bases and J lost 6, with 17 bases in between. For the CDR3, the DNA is TGTGCCAGCAGCCCCACTAGGGGGTCTTTCAATGAGCAGTTCTTC. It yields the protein CASSPTRGSFNEQFF.

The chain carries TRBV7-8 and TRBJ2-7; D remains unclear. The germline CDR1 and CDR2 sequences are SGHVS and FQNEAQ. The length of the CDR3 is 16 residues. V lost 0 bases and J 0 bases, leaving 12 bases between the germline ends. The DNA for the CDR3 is TGTGCCAGCAGCTTAGCGTCGTTCACCAGCTCCTACGAGCAGTACTTC. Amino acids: CASSLASFTSSYEQYF.

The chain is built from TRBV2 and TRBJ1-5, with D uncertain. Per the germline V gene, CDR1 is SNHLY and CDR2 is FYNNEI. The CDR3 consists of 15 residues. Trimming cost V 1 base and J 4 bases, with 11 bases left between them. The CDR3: CASSEEDGVNQPQHF. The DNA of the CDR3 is TGTGCCAGCAGTGAAGAGGATGGTGTTAATCAGCCCCAGCATTTT.

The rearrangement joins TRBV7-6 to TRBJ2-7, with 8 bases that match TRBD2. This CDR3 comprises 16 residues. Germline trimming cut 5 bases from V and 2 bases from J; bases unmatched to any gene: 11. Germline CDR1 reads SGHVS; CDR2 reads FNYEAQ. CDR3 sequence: CASSPSGRARTYEQYF. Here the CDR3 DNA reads TGTGCCAGCAGCCCGTCCGGGAGGGCGAGAACCTACGAGCAGTACTTC.

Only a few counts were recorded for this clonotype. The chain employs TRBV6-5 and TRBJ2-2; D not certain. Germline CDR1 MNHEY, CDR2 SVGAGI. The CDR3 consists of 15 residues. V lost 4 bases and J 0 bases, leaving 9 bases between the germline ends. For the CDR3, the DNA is TGTGCCAGCAGTTGGACCAGCCCGAACACCGGGGAGCTGTTTTTT. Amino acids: CASSWTSPNTGELFF.

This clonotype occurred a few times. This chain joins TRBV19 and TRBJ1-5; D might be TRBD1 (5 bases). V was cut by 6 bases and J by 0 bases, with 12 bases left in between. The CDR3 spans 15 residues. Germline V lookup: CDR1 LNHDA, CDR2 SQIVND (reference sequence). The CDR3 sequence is CASRGLLGSNQPQHF. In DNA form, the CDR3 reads TGTGCCAGTAGGGGACTGTTGGGTAGCAATCAGCCCCAGCATTTT.

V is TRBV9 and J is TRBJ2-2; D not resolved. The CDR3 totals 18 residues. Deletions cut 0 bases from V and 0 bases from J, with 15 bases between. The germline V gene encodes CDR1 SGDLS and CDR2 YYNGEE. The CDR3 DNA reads TGTGCCAGCAGCGTAGATCCTTTGCCCCCCGCGAACACCGGGGAGCTGTTTTTT. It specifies CASSVDPLPPANTGELFF.

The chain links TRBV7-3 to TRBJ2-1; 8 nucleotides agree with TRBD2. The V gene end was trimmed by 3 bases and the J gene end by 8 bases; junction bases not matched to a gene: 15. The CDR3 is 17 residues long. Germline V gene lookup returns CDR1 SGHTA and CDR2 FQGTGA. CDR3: CASSFPLPGGPIYEQFF. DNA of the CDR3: TGTGCCAGCAGCTTTCCCCTTCCGGGAGGGCCGATATATGAGCAGTTCTTC.

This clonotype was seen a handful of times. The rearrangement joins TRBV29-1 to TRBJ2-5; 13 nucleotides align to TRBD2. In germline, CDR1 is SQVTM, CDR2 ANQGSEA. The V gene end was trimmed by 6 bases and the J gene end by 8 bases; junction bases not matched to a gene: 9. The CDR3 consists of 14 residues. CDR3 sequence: CSVDGLAGAYTQYF. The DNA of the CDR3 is TGCAGCGTGGACGGACTAGCGGGAGCTTACACCCAGTACTTC.

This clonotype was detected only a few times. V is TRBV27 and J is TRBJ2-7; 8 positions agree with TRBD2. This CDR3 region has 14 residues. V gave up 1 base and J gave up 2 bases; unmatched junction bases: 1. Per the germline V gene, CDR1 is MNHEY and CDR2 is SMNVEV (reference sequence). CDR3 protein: CASSLFGRAYEQYF. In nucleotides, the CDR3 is TGTGCCAGCAGTTTATTCGGGAGGGCCTACGAGCAGTACTTC.

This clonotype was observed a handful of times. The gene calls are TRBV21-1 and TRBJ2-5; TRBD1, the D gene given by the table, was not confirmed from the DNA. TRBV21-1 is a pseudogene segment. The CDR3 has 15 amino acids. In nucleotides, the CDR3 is TGTGCCAGCAGCTCGGGACAGGGGGCCGGAGAGACCCAGTACTTC. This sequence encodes CASSSGQGAGETQYF.

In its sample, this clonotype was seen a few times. The CDR3 DNA sequence: TGTGCCAGCAGTCCCGACAGGGGGCGGGACGGGGAGCTGTTTTTT. It translates to CASSPDRGRDGELFF. This chain connects TRBV12-3 or TRBV12-4 to TRBJ2-2, with 10 bases that match TRBD1. V lost 5 bases to trimming and J lost 7 bases; unmatched junction nucleotides: 7. The CDR3 length is 15 residues.

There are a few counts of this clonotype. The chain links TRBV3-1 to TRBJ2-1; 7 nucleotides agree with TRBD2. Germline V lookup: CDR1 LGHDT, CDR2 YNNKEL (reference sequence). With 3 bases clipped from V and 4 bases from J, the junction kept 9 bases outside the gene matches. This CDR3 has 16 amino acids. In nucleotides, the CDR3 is TGTGCCAGCAGCCATCAGCTAGCGGACCTATACAATGAGCAGTTCTTC. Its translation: CASSHQLADLYNEQFF.

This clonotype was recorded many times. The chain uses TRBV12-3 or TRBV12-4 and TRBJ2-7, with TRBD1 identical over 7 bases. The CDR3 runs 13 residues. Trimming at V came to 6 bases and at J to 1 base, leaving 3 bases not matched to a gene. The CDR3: CASSAQGSYEQYF. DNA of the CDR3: TGTGCCAGCAGCGCACAGGGGTCCTACGAGCAGTACTTC.

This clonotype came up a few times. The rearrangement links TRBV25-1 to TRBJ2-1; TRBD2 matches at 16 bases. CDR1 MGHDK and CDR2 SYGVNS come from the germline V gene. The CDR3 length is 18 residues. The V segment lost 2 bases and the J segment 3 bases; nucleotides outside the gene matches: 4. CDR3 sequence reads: CASSEGTSGRALYNEQFF. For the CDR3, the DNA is TGTGCCAGCAGTGAAGGGACTAGCGGGAGGGCCCTCTACAATGAGCAGTTCTTC.

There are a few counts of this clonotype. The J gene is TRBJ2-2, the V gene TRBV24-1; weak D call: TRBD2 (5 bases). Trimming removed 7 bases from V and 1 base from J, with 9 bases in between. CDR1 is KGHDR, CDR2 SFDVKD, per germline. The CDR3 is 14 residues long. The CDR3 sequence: CATSPAVNTGELFF. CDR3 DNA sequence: TGTGCCACCAGCCCAGCGGTGAACACCGGGGAGCTGTTTTTT.

The CDR3 is CASKGVAGGVNEQFF. As DNA, the CDR3 is TGCGCCAGCAAGGGTGTAGCGGGAGGGGTGAATGAGCAGTTCTTC. The genes are TRBV5-1 and TRBJ2-1, with 11 bases identical to TRBD2. The CDR3 extends over 15 amino acids. In germline, CDR1 is SGHRS, CDR2 YFSETQ. With V trimmed by 6 bases and J by 7 bases, 9 bases remained unmatched.

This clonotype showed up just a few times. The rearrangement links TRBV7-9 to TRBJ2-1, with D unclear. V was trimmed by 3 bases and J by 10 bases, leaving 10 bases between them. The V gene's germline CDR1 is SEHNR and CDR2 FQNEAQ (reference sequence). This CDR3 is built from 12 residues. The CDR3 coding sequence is TGTGCCAGCAGCTTTGGGCACACAGAGCAGTTCTTC. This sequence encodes CASSFGHTEQFF.